The 6 T cell receptor beta chains given below trace back to one sample, sequenced in a study of a mutant IDH1 vaccine in newly diagnosed glioma. Time point of the sample: week 23, last vaccination. In every dose of vaccine, 300 ug of mutant IDH1 20-mer peptide was given alongside topical imiquimod. Their recognized antigens are unknown. The data were produced by immunoSEQ multiplex PCR, yet TCRdb's version contains in-frame clones alone and is incomplete. The data hold about 11,000 clones, with approximately 88% observed a single time. The source was PBMCs, collected from a glioma patient whose treatment included an IDH1 peptide vaccine. These receptors all stem from a woman aged 40-49 years with glioma. Some clones in this sample may be carry-over from other donors' samples.

The chain couples TRBV5-4 to TRBJ2-6; weak D call: TRBD2 (6 bases). CDR1 and CDR2 (germline): SGHNT, YYREEE (reference sequence). The CDR3 has 16 amino acids. V gave up 4 bases and J gave up 7 bases, with 18 bases separating them. The CDR3: CASSQADWGGANVLTF. The CDR3 nucleotides are TGTGCCAGCAGCCAGGCCGACTGGGGAGGCGCCAACGTCCTGACTTTC.

This chain uses TRBV7-2 with TRBJ2-1; TRBD1 aligns across 9 bases. The CDR3 has 15 amino acids. The V segment lost 3 bases and the J segment 1 base; nucleotides outside the gene matches: 1. CDR1 is SGHTA and CDR2 is FQGNSA in the germline V gene. CDR3 DNA: TGTGCCAGCAGCTTCGACAGGGGGTCCTACAATGAGCAGTTCTTC. Amino acids: CASSFDRGSYNEQFF.

The rearrangement joins TRBV27 to TRBJ2-7, with a weak D call TRBD1 (6 bases). Between the trimmed V and J ends, which lost 5 bases and 3 bases, there was a span of 14 bases. The CDR3 totals 14 residues. CDR1 MNHEY and CDR2 SMNVEV come from the germline V gene (reference sequence). Here the CDR3 reads CASSPAGAIYEQYF. In DNA, the CDR3 is TGTGCCAGCAGTCCGGCAGGGGCCATCTACGAGCAGTACTTC.

The J gene is TRBJ1-6, the V gene TRBV25-1, with a weak D call TRBD1 (5 bases). Trimming removed 8 bases from V and 11 bases from J, with 19 bases in between. Germline CDR1 MGHDK, CDR2 SYGVNS. This CDR3 contains 14 residues. The CDR3 spells CASSMAGVKAPLHF. The DNA of the CDR3 is TGTGCCAGCTCCATGGCGGGGGTTAAAGCACCCCTCCACTTT.

V and J are TRBV6-5 and TRBJ1-6; 8 bases align to TRBD1. Germline values: CDR1 MNHEY, CDR2 SVGAGI. This CDR3 has 15 amino acids. V shed 2 bases and J 7 bases; nucleotides not matched to a gene: 4. CDR3 in DNA: TGTGCCAGCAGTTACGGGAGACAGGGGAATTCACCCCTCCACTTT. Translation: CASSYGRQGNSPLHF.

The rearrangement links TRBV5-8 to TRBJ1-2; TRBD1 aligns across 10 bases. With V trimmed by 5 bases and J by 7 bases, 14 bases remained unmatched. This CDR3 spans 16 amino acids. Germline CDR1 SGHTS, CDR2 YDEGEE. The CDR3 sequence: CASSFAPPTGGFGYTF. CDR3 sequence (DNA): TGTGCCAGCAGTTTTGCCCCCCCGACAGGGGGCTTTGGCTACACCTTC.